One and the same sample provided the 27 T cell receptor beta chains below, sequenced in a study of response to subunit inactivated influenza vaccine. TCRdb reprocessed the RT-PCR reads with MiXCR, giving one entry per CDR3 protein. Of fewer than 700,000 distinct CDR3 sequences listed, around 13% were seen once; the top ten hold around 13%. The sequencing used PBMCs from blood, collected about 40 days after vaccination. The receptors stem from a man aged 50-60 years who received an inactivated influenza vaccine.

This clonotype was seen only a few times. V and J are TRBV5-5 and TRBJ2-2, with a tentative D call TRBD1 (6 bases). The CDR3 totals 15 residues. Trimming removed 4 bases from V and 1 base from J, with 11 bases in between. Germline V gene sequence: CDR1 SGHKS, CDR2 YYEKEE (reference sequence). CDR3: CASSRGQMNTGELFF. The CDR3 coding sequence is TGTGCCAGCAGCCGAGGACAGATGAACACCGGGGAGCTGTTTTTT.

The V gene is TRBV6-1, the J gene TRBJ1-2, with a possible D match to TRBD1 (5 bases). This CDR3 is 13 amino acids long. The V end was cut by 11 bases, the J end by 8 bases, with 21 bases between. Germline V gives CDR1 MNHNS, CDR2 SASEGT. The CDR3, as DNA: TGTGCCGCCCAGGTGCAGGCTGGGGGGGGCTACACCTTC. The encoded protein is CAAQVQAGGGYTF.

This clonotype was observed many times. The chain links TRBV5-1 to TRBJ1-6; 8 bases are a match to TRBD1. CDR3 size: 15 residues. With V trimmed by 0 bases and J by 10 bases, 6 bases remained unmatched. Germline V gives CDR1 SGHRS, CDR2 YFSETQ. This chain's CDR3 is CASSLAGQGISPLHF. In DNA, the CDR3 is TGCGCCAGCAGCTTGGCCGGACAGGGAATCTCACCCCTCCACTTT.

This clonotype was seen only a few times. This chain uses TRBV11-2 with TRBJ2-7, with 8 bases aligning to TRBD2. Germline V gene data show CDR1 as SGHAT and CDR2 as FQNNGV. V lost 5 bases, J lost 2 bases, and 8 bases stayed unmatched. This CDR3 is built from 15 residues. The CDR3 nucleotides are TGTGCCAGCAGCATCCGGCCAGCGGGGGCCTACGAGCAGTACTTC. Protein product: CASSIRPAGAYEQYF.

This clonotype was counted between two and nine times. The rearrangement uses TRBV11-1 and TRBJ2-1; D remains unclear. CDR3 size: 13 residues. The germline V gene has CDR1 SGHAT and CDR2 FQDESV (reference sequence). Deletions cut 4 bases from V and 9 bases from J, with 13 bases between. The CDR3 DNA reads as TGTGCCAGCAGCTCAACGCGATCGGGTGAGCAGTTCTTC. The encoded protein is CASSSTRSGEQFF.

The sample holds a few counts of this clonotype. This chain links TRBV18 with TRBJ1-1; D gene uncertain. Trimming removed 4 bases from V and 4 bases from J, with 10 bases in between. CDR1 and CDR2 (germline): KGHSH, LQKENI. This CDR3 region has 13 residues. The CDR3 sequence: CASSQTRGTEAFF. The CDR3 DNA follows: TGTGCCAGCTCACAGACGCGGGGCACTGAAGCTTTCTTT. Full variable domain (remainder filled in from reference TRBV18 and TRBJ1-1): NAGVMQNPRHLVRRRGQEARLRCSPMKGHSHVYWYRQLPEEGLKFMVYLQKENIIDESGMPKERFSAEFPKEGPSILRIQQVVRGDSAAYFCASSQTRGTEAFFGQGTRLTVV.

This clonotype appeared a few times. V gene TRBV20-1 combines with J gene TRBJ2-7, with 9 bases lining up with TRBD1. Trimming took 5 bases from V and 7 from J; bases not matched to a gene: 15. CDR3 length equals 15 residues. Germline-derived CDR1 and CDR2 are DFQATT and SNEGSKA (reference sequence). CDR3 loop: CSASHAGQGKWEQYF. As DNA, the CDR3 is TGCAGTGCTTCCCACGCCGGACAGGGGAAGTGGGAGCAGTACTTC.

The chain is built from TRBV20-1 and TRBJ2-7; 9 positions agree with TRBD1. CDR1 and CDR2 from the germline V gene are DFQATT and SNEGSKA (reference sequence). V lost 5 bases to trimming and J lost 4 bases; unmatched junction nucleotides: 9. The CDR3 is made up of 14 amino acids. The CDR3, as DNA: TGCAGTGCTCGCCGGGACAGGGAATGGTACGAGCAGTACTTC. As protein: CSARRDREWYEQYF.

J is TRBJ1-6 and V is TRBV6-1, with D possibly matching TRBD1 (5 bases). There are 14 residues in the CDR3. V was cut by 7 bases and J by 4 bases, with 11 bases left in between. Germline V gene lookup returns CDR1 MNHNS and CDR2 SASEGT. CDR3 sequence reads: CASTPGRYNSPLHF. CDR3 nucleotide sequence: TGTGCCAGCACCCCGGGACGTTATAATTCACCCCTCCACTTT.

The chain joins TRBV20-1 to TRBJ2-5; 10 nucleotides align to TRBD2. CDR3 size: 15 residues. The germline V gene has CDR1 DFQATT and CDR2 SNEGSKA (reference sequence). The V gene end was trimmed by 6 bases and the J gene end by 0 bases; junction bases not matched to a gene: 7. CDR3 region: CSAQLAGLYQETQYF. The CDR3 DNA sequence: TGCAGTGCGCAACTAGCGGGGCTGTACCAAGAGACCCAGTACTTC.

This clonotype was seen more than once but under ten times. The chain recombines TRBV5-1 with TRBJ2-4; TRBD1 matches at 9 bases. Per the germline V gene, CDR1 is SGHRS and CDR2 is YFSETQ. Germline trimming cut 5 bases from V and 8 bases from J; bases unmatched to any gene: 5. The CDR3 has 13 amino acids. DNA of the CDR3: TGCGCCAGCAGGGGACAGGGAGGACACATTCAGTACTTC. Translated: CASRGQGGHIQYF.

This clonotype showed up many times. This rearrangement joins TRBV7-2 to TRBJ2-5; 7 bases line up with TRBD2. The CDR3 has 14 residues. Germline loops: CDR1 SGHTA, CDR2 FQGNSA. V lost 5 bases, J lost 2 bases, and 5 bases stayed unmatched. For the CDR3, the DNA is TGTGCCAGCAGCGCCCAGGGAGGGCAAGAGACCCAGTACTTC. Translated: CASSAQGGQETQYF.

This clonotype was seen a handful of times. The chain is built from TRBV7-2 and TRBJ2-7, with D tentatively TRBD1 (6 bases). The CDR3 loop spans 16 amino acids. V was trimmed by 2 bases and J by 4 bases, leaving 18 bases between them. Germline V gene sequence: CDR1 SGHTA, CDR2 FQGNSA. The CDR3 here is CASSLSLQGPVYEQYF. In DNA form, the CDR3 reads TGTGCCAGCAGCTTATCTCTTCAGGGGCCTGTATACGAGCAGTACTTC.

The chain is built from TRBV5-5 and TRBJ1-4; D is perhaps TRBD1 (6 bases). Germline CDR1 reads SGHKS; CDR2 reads YYEKEE (reference sequence). There are 14 residues in the CDR3. Trimming took off 3 bases at V and 8 bases at J, with 14 bases between the two ends. CDR3 bases: TGTGCCAGCAGCTGGGACACGGGCGTGGAAAAACTGTTTTTT. Amino acid sequence: CASSWDTGVEKLFF.

This clonotype was seen only a few times. The chain recombines TRBV3-1 with TRBJ1-6, with a tentative D call TRBD1 (5 bases). Looked up from germline, CDR1 is LGHDT and CDR2 is YNNKEL (reference sequence). This CDR3 comprises 17 residues. V dropped 1 base and J dropped 10 bases, with 20 bases sitting between them. The CDR3 reads CASSQGIGRAVRSPLHF. The DNA for the CDR3 is TGTGCCAGCAGCCAAGGGATCGGCAGGGCCGTGAGATCACCCCTCCACTTT.

V usage is TRBV3-1 and J usage is TRBJ2-7, with 11 positions matching TRBD1. V dropped 3 bases and J dropped 3; count of bases not matched to a gene: 4. CDR1 LGHDT and CDR2 YNNKEL come from the germline V gene (reference sequence). The CDR3 totals 15 residues. DNA of the CDR3: TGTGCCAGCAGCCAGATGGGACAGGGGGTCTACGAGCAGTACTTC. Amino acids: CASSQMGQGVYEQYF.

This clonotype has only a few counts. The chain couples TRBV28 to TRBJ2-1; TRBD2 is a possible D gene (5 bases). V gave up 6 bases and J gave up 8 bases, with 26 bases separating them. The CDR3 is made up of 17 amino acids. Germline V CDR1 and CDR2: MDHEN, SYDVKM. This CDR3 is CASRSSAGSGSIDEQFF. In nucleotides, the CDR3 is TGTGCCAGCAGATCATCCGCGGGTAGTGGGAGCATAGATGAGCAGTTCTTC.

This clonotype was found a few times. J is TRBJ1-2 and V is TRBV28; D unresolved. Germline values: CDR1 MDHEN, CDR2 SYDVKM. V shed 2 bases and J shed 3 bases, with 7 bases lying between them. The CDR3 consists of 13 residues. The CDR3 loop reads CASSLIVDYGYTF. The CDR3 nucleotides read TGTGCCAGCAGTTTAATAGTCGACTATGGCTACACCTTC.

This clonotype was recorded a few times. CDR3 in DNA: TGCGCCAGCAGCACTACAGGGAAACTCCTAGAGACCCAGTACTTC. Translating it yields CASSTTGKLLETQYF. The chain employs TRBV5-1 and TRBJ2-5; D is perhaps TRBD1 (6 bases). Deletions cut 4 bases from V and 4 bases from J, with 17 bases between. Germline CDR1 SGHRS, CDR2 YFSETQ. CDR3 size: 15 residues.

The chain has TRBV11-2 and TRBJ2-7; D remains ambiguous. The CDR3 length is 18 residues. Per germline, CDR1 SGHAT and CDR2 FQNNGV. Trimming pared 5 bases from V and 4 bases from J, leaving 27 bases between. The CDR3 region is CASSTTQETRAPEYEQYF. DNA for the CDR3: TGTGCCAGCAGCACTACCCAAGAGACACGTGCGCCCGAGTACGAGCAGTACTTC. Combining the CDR3 with reference TRBV11-2 and TRBJ2-7 gives the whole variable domain EAGVAQSPRYKIIEKRQSVAFWCNPISGHATLYWYQQILGQGPKLLIQFQNNGVVDDSQLPKDRFSAERLKGVDSTLKIQPAKLEDSAVYLCASSTTQETRAPEYEQYFGPGTRLTVT.

This clonotype has more than one count but fewer than ten. The rearrangement joins TRBV5-1 to TRBJ1-1; TRBD1 is a possible D gene (6 bases). In germline, CDR1 is SGHRS, CDR2 YFSETQ. The CDR3 covers 16 residues. V shed 5 bases and J shed 1 base, with 18 bases lying between them. The CDR3 DNA sequence: TGCGCCAGCAGTCAGACTGGGACATTCTCGAACACTGAAGCTTTCTTT. Its translation: CASSQTGTFSNTEAFF.

This clonotype was seen a handful of times. The chain carries TRBV29-1 and TRBJ2-1; the D gene is possibly TRBD2 (6 bases). The length of the CDR3 is 12 residues. Germline loops: CDR1 SQVTM, CDR2 ANQGSEA. The V and J ends lost 1 base and 9 bases respectively, with 10 bases between them. The CDR3, as DNA: TGCAGCGTTGAAGGGGGACTGCCTGAGCAGTTCTTC. It translates to CSVEGGLPEQFF.

This clonotype has more than one count but fewer than ten. The chain employs TRBV18 and TRBJ2-7; tentative D call: TRBD1 (6 bases). There are 15 residues in the CDR3. In germline, CDR1 is KGHSH, CDR2 LQKENI. The ends were cut back, 4 bases at V and 5 bases at J, with 18 bases in the middle. CDR3: CASSRQDSLKNEQYF. In DNA form, the CDR3 reads TGTGCCAGCTCACGCCAGGACAGTCTAAAGAACGAGCAGTACTTC.

V gene TRBV14 combines with J gene TRBJ2-1, with TRBD1 matching over 8 bases. The CDR3 spans 14 residues. Per the germline V gene, CDR1 is SGHDN and CDR2 is FVKESK. Trimming cost V 3 bases and J 4 bases; bases outside gene matches: 2. CDR3 sequence: CASSQTGAYNEQFF. In nucleotides, the CDR3 is TGTGCCAGCAGCCAGACAGGGGCGTACAATGAGCAGTTCTTC.

This clonotype has just a few counts. The chain links TRBV20-1 to TRBJ1-5; 8 bases match TRBD1. The CDR3 has 13 residues. CDR1 is DFQATT and CDR2 is SNEGSKA in the germline V gene (reference sequence). Here the CDR3 reads CSGTGVGNQPQHF. CDR3 DNA sequence: TGCAGCGGGACAGGTGTGGGCAATCAGCCCCAGCATTTT.

The V and J genes are TRBV28 and TRBJ1-1; D not certain. CDR1 and CDR2 from the germline V gene are MDHEN and SYDVKM. This CDR3 contains 12 residues. V lost 2 bases, J lost 11 bases, and 12 bases lay in between. CDR3 sequence reads: CASSLHPAKAFF. CDR3 nucleotides: TGTGCCAGCAGTTTACACCCGGCGAAGGCTTTCTTT.

The rearrangement uses TRBV12-3 or TRBV12-4 and TRBJ2-5; no firm D call. The CDR3 contains 16 residues. V gave up 1 base and J gave up 3 bases, with 15 bases separating them. Here the CDR3 reads CASSLEGLGPKETQYF. CDR3 in DNA: TGTGCCAGCAGTTTAGAGGGTTTGGGCCCCAAAGAGACCCAGTACTTC.